These T cell receptor beta chains were read from a single sample in a study of OX40 agonist ivuxolimab in advanced cancers. Sequenced by immunoSEQ multiplex PCR; TCRdb stores in-frame clones only, minus some. The sample includes some 51,000 clones, around 87% of them seen just once. Sequences were derived from CD4+ or CD8+ T cells sorted from blood, sampled in a trial of the OX40 agonist ivuxolimab. These receptors originate from an adult with an advanced solid tumor such as melanoma, head and neck, liver or kidney cancer. CDR3s include the opening cysteine and the closing phenylalanine or tryptophan. A D gene is named only where the DNA matches it firmly. Clone size is not always given. Where it is, it says once, few, many or a class for expanded clones.

v_call,d_call,j_call,clone_size,cdr3_nt,cdr3_aa
TRBV6-5,-,TRBJ1-5,few,TGTGCCAGCAGCGACGGGAGCGCCCCTCAGCCCCAGCATTTT,CASSDGSAPQPQHF
TRBV19,-,TRBJ1-5,-,TGTGCCAGTAGTTTTGCGGAGAGCAATCAGCCCCAGCATTTT,CASSFAESNQPQHF
TRBV29-1,-,TRBJ2-3,-,TGCAGCGTTGAAGACAGATCTAGCACAGATACGCAGTATTTT,CSVEDRSSTDTQYF
TRBV27,-,TRBJ2-7,-,TGTGCCAGCGGATCGGGGCTATACATGGAGCAGTACTTC,CASGSGLYMEQYF
TRBV14,TRBD1,TRBJ2-5,-,TGTGCCAGCAGCCAATACAGGGGCCGACCAGAGACCCAGTACTTC,CASSQYRGRPETQYF
TRBV9,-,TRBJ2-2,-,TGTGCCAGCAGCGTGCCTGGGTTCAGGGGGGACACCGGGGAGCTGTTTTTT,CASSVPGFRGDTGELFF
TRBV27,TRBD1,TRBJ2-7,-,TGTGCCAGCAGTTTAGGGACAGGGGGCGAGGAGCAGTACTTC,CASSLGTGGEEQYF
TRBV5-6,-,TRBJ1-1,-,TGTGCCAGCAGCTTTGTGGGCAGTATGAACACTGAAGCTTTCTTT,CASSFVGSMNTEAFF
TRBV4-1,-,TRBJ1-5,-,TGCGCCAGCAGCCAAGTCCTTACCAGCAATCAGCCCCAGCATTTT,CASSQVLTSNQPQHF
TRBV29-1,-,TRBJ1-2,-,TGCAGCGTTGAAGATCTGGCCTATGGCTACACCTTC,CSVEDLAYGYTF
TRBV7-9,TRBD1,TRBJ2-1,-,TGTGCCAGCAGCCCCAGGACAGGGCCCTACAATGAGCAGTTCTTC,CASSPRTGPYNEQFF
TRBV7-9,-,TRBJ1-1,-,TGTGCCAGCAGCTTGACAAGGGCTTTCTTT,CASSLTRAFF
TRBV19,-,TRBJ2-3,-,TGTGCCAGTAGGGGCACAGATACGCAGTATTTT,CASRGTDTQYF
TRBV2,-,TRBJ2-5,-,TGTGCCAGCAGTGCAGGGGCTCAAGAGACCCAGTACTTC,CASSAGAQETQYF
TRBV11-2,-,TRBJ2-7,-,TGTGCCAGCAGCTCTAGCTCCTACGAGCAGTACTTC,CASSSSSYEQYF
TRBV7-9,-,TRBJ1-1,-,TGTGCCAGCAGCCCGGACCCGACGGGGAACACTGAAGCTTTCTTT,CASSPDPTGNTEAFF